The source of this T cell receptor (beta chain) is a study of beta chain features in type 1 diabetes. Regarding the study as a whole: VDJ junctions in type 1 diabetes patients carried more deletions and fewer insertions.

Per germline, CDR1 SGHDN and CDR2 FVKESK. The V gene end was trimmed by 6 bases and the J gene end by 4 bases; junction bases not matched to a gene: 7. The CDR3 runs 14 residues. What was sequenced were expressed TCRB transcripts, since all of the isolated RNA had been reverse transcribed. About 3.6 million reads was the average for naive, central memory and regulatory T cell samples. This table comes from immunoSEQ multiplex PCR, and its TCRdb copy is limited to in-frame clones, with some not included. The table includes about 290,000 clones, 8% detected once. This clone was seen many times. Its matching antigen is unknown. It was via CD45RO/CCR7/CD25/CD127/CD95/CD27 that CD4+ naive, central memory, regulatory and stem cell-like memory cells were sorted. Each sorted fraction was over 95% pure.

The sequence derives from a woman in her late teens or twenties in good health. Source material: central memory CD4+ T cells from blood. The rearrangement joins TRBV14 to TRBJ2-5; 8 bases are a match to TRBD1. CDR3 loop: CASSNRGFGETQYF. The CDR3 nucleotides are TGTGCCAGCAGTAACAGGGGGTTCGGAGAGACCCAGTACTTC.